Each of the 20 T cell receptor beta chains below was sequenced from the same sample in a study of blood T cell repertoires in COVID-19. Produced via immunoSEQ multiplex PCR; TCRdb's table is partial and in-frame only. The sample shows some 320,000 clones, 89% of them seen only once. The specimen sequenced was PBMCs or T cells enriched from blood (not recorded which). Source of these receptors: a man in his 60s who had recovered from COVID-19.

This clone was observed a handful of times. V and J are TRBV4-2 and TRBJ1-3; D remains ambiguous. Germline V CDR1 and CDR2: LGHNA, YNFKEQ. V was trimmed by 1 base and J by 0 bases, leaving 10 bases between them. The CDR3 loop spans 16 amino acids. The CDR3 reads CASSQVSGSSGNTIYF. The CDR3 region has the DNA TGTGCCAGCAGCCAAGTTTCAGGAAGCTCTGGAAACACCATATATTTT.

The rearrangement uses TRBV6-2 or TRBV6-3 and TRBJ2-3, with 11 bases fitting TRBD2. The CDR3 is 16 amino acids. J lost 2 bases, V lost 0 bases, and 1 base had no gene match. Germline V gene lookup returns CDR1 MNHEY and CDR2 SVGEGT. In DNA form, the CDR3 reads TGTGCCAGCAGTTACTCTAGCGGGAGGGCCACAGATACGCAGTATTTT. Amino acids: CASSYSSGRATDTQYF.

The chain joins TRBV2 to TRBJ1-1; D is undetermined. CDR1 SNHLY and CDR2 FYNNEI come from the germline V gene. V dropped 4 bases and J dropped 0 bases, with 6 bases sitting between them. The length of the CDR3 is 13 residues. CDR3 nucleotides: TGTGCCAGCAGTGTCGGTCTGAACACTGAAGCTTTCTTT. Translating it yields CASSVGLNTEAFF.

This clone was found once. V usage is TRBV5-6 and J usage is TRBJ2-5, with D maybe TRBD2 (6 bases). The V gene's germline CDR1 is SGHDT and CDR2 YYEEEE. The CDR3 consists of 14 residues. Trimming pared 4 bases from V and 4 bases from J, leaving 14 bases between. The CDR3, as DNA: TGTGCCAGCAGCCTCGGTTGGGGAGGAGAGACCCAGTACTTC. Encoded protein: CASSLGWGGETQYF.

The gene calls are TRBV7-2 and TRBJ2-1; D not resolved. CDR3 length: 17 amino acids. Trimming stripped 1 base from V and 0 bases from J, with 13 bases between. Looked up from germline, CDR1 is SGHTA and CDR2 is FQGNSA. CDR3 sequence: CASSLVGSRSSYNEQFF. CDR3 bases: TGTGCCAGCAGCTTAGTCGGTAGCCGAAGCTCCTACAATGAGCAGTTCTTC.

The chain couples TRBV2 to TRBJ1-6; no clear D gene. From germline, CDR1 is SNHLY and CDR2 FYNNEI. Between the trimmed V and J ends, which lost 4 bases and 7 bases, there was a span of 8 bases. The CDR3 loop spans 13 amino acids. CDR3 coding DNA: TGTGCCAGCAGTGTGGGCAAAAATTCACCCCTCCACTTT. It codes for CASSVGKNSPLHF.

V usage is TRBV2 and J usage is TRBJ2-7; 9 positions agree with TRBD2. CDR3 size: 16 residues. The trim removed 7 bases at V and 0 bases at J, leaving 10 bases unmatched. CDR1 is SNHLY and CDR2 is FYNNEI in the germline V gene. The CDR3 is CASKSMREGGSYEQYF. CDR3 bases: TGTGCCAGCAAAAGTATGCGGGAGGGGGGCTCCTACGAGCAGTACTTC. Supplemented by reference TRBV2 and TRBJ2-7, the full variable domain reads EPEVTQTPSHQVTQMGQEVILRCVPISNHLYFYWYRQILGQKVEFLVSFYNNEISEKSEIFDDQFSVERPDGSNFTLKIRSTKLEDSAMYFCASKSMREGGSYEQYFGPGTRLTVT.

The chain is built from TRBV29-1 and TRBJ1-2; D is possibly TRBD1 (6 bases). V lost 4 bases, J lost 4 bases, and 19 bases lay in between. CDR3 length: 15 amino acids. Germline lookup yields CDR1 SQVTM and CDR2 ANQGSEA. The chain's CDR3 is CSVGKTGQTSYGYTF. CDR3 sequence (DNA): TGCAGCGTTGGTAAAACGGGACAAACGAGCTATGGCTACACCTTC.

This chain links TRBV30 with TRBJ1-4, with a tentative D call TRBD1 (5 bases). The CDR3 is 16 amino acids. V lost 0 bases, J lost 4 bases, and 15 bases lay in between. Germline V gives CDR1 GTSNPN, CDR2 SVGIG (reference sequence). Here the CDR3 DNA reads TGTGCCTGGAGTGTACCCGTGTGGGGGGGTAATGAAAAACTGTTTTTT. Its translation: CAWSVPVWGGNEKLFF.

The genes are TRBV5-1 and TRBJ2-1; 14 nucleotides agree with TRBD2. The V gene end was trimmed by 6 bases and the J gene end by 4 bases; junction bases not matched to a gene: 21. The CDR3 spans 21 residues. From germline, CDR1 is SGHRS and CDR2 YFSETQ. The CDR3 coding sequence is TGCGCCAGCACCAATCGAGGGGGAATAGGGACTAGCGGGAGCTCATACAATGAGCAGTTCTTC. Its translation: CASTNRGGIGTSGSSYNEQFF.

J is TRBJ2-1 and V is TRBV14; TRBD2 aligns across 10 bases. Trimming removed 2 bases from V and 10 bases from J; junction bases left unmatched: 5. CDR1 and CDR2 from the germline V gene are SGHDN and FVKESK. There are 14 residues in the CDR3. Here the CDR3 DNA reads TGTGCCAGCAGCCAATCCTCTAGCGGGAGCGAGCAGTTCTTC. Its protein is CASSQSSSGSEQFF.

This clone showed up just once. The chain links TRBV27 to TRBJ2-3; D unclear. The CDR3 is 14 amino acids. In germline, CDR1 is MNHEY, CDR2 SMNVEV (reference sequence). V lost 5 bases to trimming and J lost 3 bases, with 12 bases between them. The CDR3 DNA sequence: TGTGCCAGCAGTCTAACAGTACCTACAGATACGCAGTATTTT. Translation: CASSLTVPTDTQYF.

V is TRBV9 and J is TRBJ2-2; TRBD1 aligns across 9 bases. The trim removed 0 bases at V and 5 bases at J, leaving 5 bases unmatched. The germline CDR1 and CDR2 sequences are SGDLS and YYNGEE. CDR3 length: 16 residues. CDR3 in DNA: TGTGCCAGCAGCGTAGAACAGGGGGCGTATACCGGGGAGCTGTTTTTT. As protein: CASSVEQGAYTGELFF.

The chain couples TRBV11-2 to TRBJ2-2; D is possibly TRBD1 (6 bases). Germline V lookup: CDR1 SGHAT, CDR2 FQNNGV. The germline V and J ends were trimmed by 1 base and 5 bases, with 11 bases remaining between them. This CDR3 comprises 15 residues. CDR3 nucleotide sequence: TGTGCCAGCAGCTTAGCACAGGGTGAAACCGGGGAGCTGTTTTTT. Protein sequence: CASSLAQGETGELFF.

The chain is built from TRBV2 and TRBJ1-2; D unclear. The CDR3 runs to 13 residues. Germline lookup yields CDR1 SNHLY and CDR2 FYNNEI. Trimming shortened V by 5 bases and J by 3 bases, and 10 bases separated the two germline ends. CDR3 DNA sequence: TGTGCCAGCAGTTCATCCCCGGACTATGGCTACACCTTC. Protein sequence: CASSSSPDYGYTF.

This CDR3 reads CASSLVGGRTDTQYF. CDR3 nucleotides: TGTGCCAGCAGTTTAGTCGGCGGGAGGACAGATACGCAGTATTTT. The rearrangement links TRBV27 to TRBJ2-3; TRBD2 aligns across 8 bases. This CDR3 region has 15 residues. CDR1 MNHEY and CDR2 SMNVEV come from the germline V gene (reference sequence). V lost 2 bases and J lost 3; bases outside the gene matches: 4.

This clone was counted a single time. The chain uses TRBV28 and TRBJ1-5, with unresolved D. This CDR3 has 16 residues. CDR1 and CDR2 from the germline V gene are MDHEN and SYDVKM. Trimming took off 0 bases at V and 0 bases at J, with 9 bases between the two ends. The CDR3 is CASSLWASYSNQPQHF. The CDR3 nucleotides are TGTGCCAGCAGTTTATGGGCTTCGTATAGCAATCAGCCCCAGCATTTT.

The chain couples TRBV18 to TRBJ2-3, with 11 bases lining up with TRBD2. The V gene's germline CDR1 is KGHSH and CDR2 LQKENI. V dropped 0 bases and J dropped 3; count of bases not matched to a gene: 5. This CDR3 is 17 amino acids long. This CDR3 reads CASSPPASSGRTDTQYF. In DNA form, the CDR3 reads TGTGCCAGCTCACCACCGGCCTCTAGCGGGAGGACAGATACGCAGTATTTT.

The V and J genes are TRBV20-1 and TRBJ2-2; unclear D gene. Trimming shortened V by 3 bases and J by 5 bases, and 16 bases separated the two germline ends. This CDR3 comprises 15 residues. Germline values: CDR1 DFQATT, CDR2 SNEGSKA (reference sequence). The CDR3 DNA reads TGCAGTGCTAGTCTCTTCGCATCTAAGACCGGGGAGCTGTTTTTT. Its protein product is CSASLFASKTGELFF.

V usage is TRBV23-1 and J usage is TRBJ2-3; 11 bases agree with TRBD2. TRBV23-1 is an ORF, and what it does is uncertain. Trimming removed 0 bases from V and 0 bases from J; junction bases left unmatched: 8. The CDR3 is 19 amino acids. The CDR3 DNA reads TGCGCCAGCAGTCAATCGCAAGGGACTAGCGGATCTAGCACAGATACGCAGTATTTT. This sequence encodes CASSQSQGTSGSSTDTQYF.